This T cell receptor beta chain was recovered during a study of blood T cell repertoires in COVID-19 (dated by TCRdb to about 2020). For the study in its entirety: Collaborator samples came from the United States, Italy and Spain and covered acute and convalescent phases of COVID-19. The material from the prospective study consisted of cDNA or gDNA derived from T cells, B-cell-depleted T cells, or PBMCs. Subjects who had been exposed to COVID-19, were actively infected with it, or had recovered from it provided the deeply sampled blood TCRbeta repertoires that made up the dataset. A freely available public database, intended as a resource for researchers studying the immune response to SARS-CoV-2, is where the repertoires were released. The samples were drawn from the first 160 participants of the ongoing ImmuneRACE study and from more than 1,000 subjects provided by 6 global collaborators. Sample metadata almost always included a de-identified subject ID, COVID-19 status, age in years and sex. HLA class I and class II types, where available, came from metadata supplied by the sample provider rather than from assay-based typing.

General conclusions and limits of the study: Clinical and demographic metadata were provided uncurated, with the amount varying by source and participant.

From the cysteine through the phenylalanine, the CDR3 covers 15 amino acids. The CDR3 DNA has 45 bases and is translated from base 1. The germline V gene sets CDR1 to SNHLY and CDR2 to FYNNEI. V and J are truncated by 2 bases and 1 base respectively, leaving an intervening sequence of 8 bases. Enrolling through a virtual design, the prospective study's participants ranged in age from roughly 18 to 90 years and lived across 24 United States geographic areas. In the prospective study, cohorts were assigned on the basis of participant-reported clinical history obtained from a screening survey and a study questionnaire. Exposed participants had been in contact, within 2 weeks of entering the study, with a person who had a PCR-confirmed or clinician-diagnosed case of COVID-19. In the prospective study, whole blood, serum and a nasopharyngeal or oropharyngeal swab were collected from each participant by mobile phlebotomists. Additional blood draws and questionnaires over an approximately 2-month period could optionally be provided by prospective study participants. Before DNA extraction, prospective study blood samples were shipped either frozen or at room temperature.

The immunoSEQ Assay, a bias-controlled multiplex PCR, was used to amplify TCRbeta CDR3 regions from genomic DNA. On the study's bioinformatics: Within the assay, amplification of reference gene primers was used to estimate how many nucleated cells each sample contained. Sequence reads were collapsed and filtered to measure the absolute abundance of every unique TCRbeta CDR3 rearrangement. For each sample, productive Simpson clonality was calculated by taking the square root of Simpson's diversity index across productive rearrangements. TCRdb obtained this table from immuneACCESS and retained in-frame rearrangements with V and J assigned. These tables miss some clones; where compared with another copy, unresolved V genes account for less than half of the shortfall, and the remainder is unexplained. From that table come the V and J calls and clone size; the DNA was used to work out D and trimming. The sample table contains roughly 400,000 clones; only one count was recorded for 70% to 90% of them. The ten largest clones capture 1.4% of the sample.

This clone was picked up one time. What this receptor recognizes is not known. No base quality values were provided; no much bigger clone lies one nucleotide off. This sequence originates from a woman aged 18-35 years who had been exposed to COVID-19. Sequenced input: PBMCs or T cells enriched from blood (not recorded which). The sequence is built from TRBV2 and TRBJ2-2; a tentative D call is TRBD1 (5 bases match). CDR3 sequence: CASSEQGLNTGELFF. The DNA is TGTGCCAGCAGTGAACAGGGTTTGAACACCGGGGAGCTGTTTTTT.